This T cell receptor (beta chain) derives from a study of T cell responses to AZD1222 COVID-19 vaccine (dated by TCRdb to about 2021). For the study in its entirety: A total of over 230 trial participants underwent TCR sequencing, of whom roughly 210 had received two doses of AZD1222 and roughly 26 had received two doses of the MenACWY control vaccine. Trial participants were enrolled by age into 18-55, 56-69 and 70-plus year subgroups, with roughly 150, 30 and 60 TCR-sequenced participants respectively. Study-wide conclusions, independent of this receptor: The vaccine-associated CD4 TCRs covered the entire spike protein, and the dominant responses fell in regions 160-218 and 743-854. Reportedly, almost half of the unique spike-specific TCRs recognized epitopes lying outside the regions that are mutated in the B.1.351 and B.1.1.7 variants. Most participants were white British and females outnumbered males, and the authors suggested that clonal diversity may have been underestimated. The 56-69-year group was small, and its depth increase did not reach significance, likely because of low power. Because no day 14 peak-response samples were available, repertoires were characterized only after the peak T cell response. Conclusions about previously exposed vaccinees are limited because only six or seven AZD1222 recipients were SARS-CoV-2 seropositive at baseline. A significant rise in spike-specific TCR breadth and depth was observed after two AZD1222 doses relative to day 0 and relative to MenACWY recipients.

The CDR3 regions of human TCRbeta chains were analyzed by immunosequencing. As for the authors' bioinformatics: Repertoire TCRs were checked for matches against a reference library of SARS-CoV-2-specific TCRs that had been generated using the MIRA antigen-specificity platform. Breadth meant the fraction of unique TCRs that were SARS-CoV-2-associated, whereas depth meant the fraction of total T cells that were SARS-CoV-2-associated. Using the MIRA data, each spike-specific TCR was assigned both to the spike region to which the TCR was reactive and to a CD4 or CD8 class. Log10-transformed breadth and depth values were compared by one-way ANOVA with Sidak's multiple comparisons tests. In its TCRdb copy, this immuneACCESS table keeps in-frame sequences only and misses some clones. Where compared with another copy, unresolved V genes explain less than half of these, and the others have no known cause. V and J calls and clone size come straight from that table; D and trimming were deduced from the DNA. The sample table lists more than 55,000 clones, about three quarters of them with a count of one. Of the sample, about 3.7% is held by the ten largest clones.

Reading the germline V gene (reference sequence) gives CDR1 LGHDT and CDR2 YNNKEL. V and J are truncated by 0 bases and 4 bases respectively, leaving an intervening sequence of 6 bases. The cysteine opens and the phenylalanine closes a CDR3 of 13 amino acids. Only CDR3 DNA remains: 39 bases, in frame from the first base. Reading the label with the study, this specimen's time point is: about 28 days (+/-7) after the second vaccine dose. AZD1222 recipients given second doses at about 4 weeks or at about 12 weeks were pooled, since spike-specific TCR depth and breadth were not found to differ between the two schedules. The vaccinee samples were drawn from two UK trials, COV001 and COV002, one of which was a single-blind randomized controlled phase 2/3 trial testing AZD1222 (ChAdOx1 nCoV-19) in healthy adults. Trial participant PBMC samples were collected at day 0 and day 28 after the second dose for TCRbeta chain sequencing.

Details on this clone: Which antigen it targets is not known. The input lacks base qualities; no much larger clone sits a single base away.

The sequencing used peripheral blood, collected 28 days after the second AZD1222 dose. The chain is encoded by TRBV3-1 (or the pseudogene TRBV3-2) joined to TRBJ1-2, with the D gene not clear enough to name. This sequence was found in an adult who received the AZD1222 COVID-19 vaccine. The DNA is as follows: TGTGCCAGCAGCCAAGAGGGGAGCTATGGCTACACCTTC. Its amino acids are CASSQEGSYGYTF.